The entry below describes one T cell receptor beta chain. This specimen comes from a study of T cell responses to AZD1222 COVID-19 vaccine. Profiling relied on immunoSEQ multiplex PCR, and the TCRdb table lists in-frame clones only, not all of them. The table has approximately 170,000 clones, approximately 94% seen once. V lost 2 bases to trimming and J lost 0 bases, with 10 bases between them. CDR1 is SGHRS and CDR2 is YFSETQ in the germline V gene. This CDR3 region has 15 residues. This receptor was taken from an adult who received the AZD1222 COVID-19 vaccine. The genes are TRBV5-1 and TRBJ2-3; D ambiguous. Sequencing used peripheral blood, obtained 28 days after the second AZD1222 dose. CDR3 coding DNA: TGCGCCAGCAGCTTTTCGGTCGCTAGCACAGATACGCAGTATTTT. Translated, it gives CASSFSVASTDTQYF.